Each of the 24 T cell receptor beta chains below was sequenced from the same sample in a study of T cells in Graves' hyperthyroidism and ophthalmopathy (dated by TCRdb to between 2019 and 2020). Libraries were made using multiplex PCR. Sequencing was carried out with an Illumina HiSeq 2000. The TCR beta CDR3 regions were amplified from the RNA transcripts. The first round of RT-PCR for the TCR CDR3 was performed with the HTBI primer set and the Qiagen OneStep RT-PCR kit. TCRdb reprocessed the public reads (quality trimming at Q25 with fastp, clone calling with MiXCR) and kept in-frame beta chains. Rows with a matching CDR3 protein are joined into one entry that keeps the most common DNA and genes. The sample records around 350,000 distinct CDR3 sequences, about 18% of which are singletons. The ten biggest clones cover around 3.6% of the sample. What was sequenced was blood. These receptors were collected from a woman under 30 with Graves' hyperthyroidism.

This clonotype was found many times. The genes are TRBV20-1 and TRBJ2-7; tentatively, D is TRBD1 (6 bases). The V gene's germline CDR1 is DFQATT and CDR2 SNEGSKA (reference sequence). V was cut by 5 bases and J by 6 bases, with 11 bases left in between. This CDR3 is 11 amino acids long. As DNA, the CDR3 is TGCAGTGCTGGGACACCCCGCGAGCAGTACTTC. Amino acids: CSAGTPREQYF.

Comments on this clonotype: A junction boundary mismatches the germline segment, possibly from a read error. The chain recombines TRBV7-6 with TRBJ2-2; 14 bases agree with TRBD2. Germline V gene sequence: CDR1 SGHVS, CDR2 FNYEAQ. The CDR3 has 18 amino acids. The CDR3 bases are TGTGCCAGCAGCTTAGGGACTAGCGGGGGGACGAACACCGGGGAGCTGTGGTTT. It yields the protein CASSLGTSGGTNTGELWF.

At least ten counts were recorded for this clonotype. The V and J genes are TRBV28 and TRBJ2-5, with TRBD2 as a possible D gene (6 bases). V was clipped by 10 bases and J by 4 bases, with 13 bases between them. The CDR3 covers 12 residues. Germline CDR1 is MDHEN and CDR2 is SYDVKM. The CDR3 spells CATAGLAETQYF. Here the CDR3 DNA reads TGTGCCACCGCGGGGCTGGCAGAGACCCAGTACTTC.

This clonotype was recorded at least ten times. V usage is TRBV27 and J usage is TRBJ1-1; TRBD1 is a possible D gene (5 bases). The V gene lost 5 bases and the J gene lost 0 bases, with 19 bases spanning the gap. Germline V gene lookup returns CDR1 MNHEY and CDR2 SMNVEV (reference sequence). This CDR3 is built from 17 residues. The CDR3 region has the DNA TGTGCCAGCAGTGCTCCCCAGGGAGGAGGGGTGAACACTGAAGCTTTCTTT. It translates to CASSAPQGGGVNTEAFF.

Here the CDR3 DNA reads TGCAGTGCTCGAGGGTATGCTGACGAGCAGTACTTC. It translates to CSARGYADEQYF. This chain uses TRBV20-1 with TRBJ2-7; TRBD2 might be the D (5 bases). The CDR3 consists of 12 residues. Germline V gene data show CDR1 as DFQATT and CDR2 as SNEGSKA (reference sequence). The V gene lost 5 bases and the J gene lost 5 bases, with 13 bases spanning the gap.

The V and J genes are TRBV2 and TRBJ2-2; a weak D match, TRBD1 (8 bases). Germline V CDR1 and CDR2: SNHLY, FYNNEI. V dropped 7 bases and J dropped 4 bases, with 19 bases sitting between them. The CDR3 loop spans 16 amino acids. DNA of the CDR3: TGTGCCAGCACCGAAAGTACAGGGGGGGCCACCGGGGAGCTGTTTTTT. Encoded protein: CASTESTGGATGELFF. Together with reference TRBV2 and TRBJ2-2, the CDR3 gives the full variable domain: EPEVTQTPSHQVTQMGQEVILRCVPISNHLYFYWYRQILGQKVEFLVSFYNNEISEKSEIFDDQFSVERPDGSNFTLKIRSTKLEDSAMYFCASTESTGGATGELFFGEGSRLTVL.

This clonotype was seen ten or more times. The chain carries TRBV28 and TRBJ1-1; 9 nucleotides match TRBD1. The CDR3 runs 14 residues. With 5 bases clipped from V and 10 bases from J, the junction kept 11 bases outside the gene matches. Germline CDR1 reads MDHEN; CDR2 reads SYDVKM. The chain's CDR3 is CASSPRQGGSVAFF. The CDR3 DNA reads TGTGCCAGCAGTCCCCGACAGGGGGGATCCGTAGCTTTCTTT.

This clonotype was seen at least ten times. V is TRBV7-6 and J is TRBJ2-2, with 11 bases aligning to TRBD1. The CDR3 spans 15 residues. Per germline, CDR1 SGHVS and CDR2 FNYEAQ. The ends lost 4 bases at V and 4 bases at J; junction bases unmatched: 2. The CDR3 sequence is CASSSGQGVTGELFF. The DNA of the CDR3 is TGTGCCAGCAGCTCGGGACAGGGGGTCACCGGGGAGCTGTTTTTT.

In its sample, this clonotype was seen many times. The J gene is TRBJ2-2, the V gene TRBV10-3; D gene ambiguous. Looked up from germline, CDR1 is ENHRY and CDR2 is SYGVKD. CDR3 length: 13 amino acids. Between the trimmed V and J ends, which lost 7 bases and 3 bases, there was a span of 9 bases. CDR3 protein: CAITDSDTGELFF. CDR3 nucleotide sequence: TGTGCCATCACCGATAGTGACACCGGGGAGCTGTTTTTT.

The genes are TRBV27 and TRBJ2-5; D possibly corresponds to TRBD1 (6 bases). V was pared by 0 bases and J by 7 bases, with 15 bases between. Per germline, CDR1 MNHEY and CDR2 SMNVEV (reference sequence). The CDR3 is 15 amino acids. The CDR3 coding sequence is TGTGCCAGCAGTTTATCGTCCAGGGGCGCTGGGACCCAGTACTTC. Residues: CASSLSSRGAGTQYF.

The chain is built from TRBV20-1 and TRBJ2-5, with 7 positions matching TRBD2. V lost 0 bases, J lost 0 bases, and 1 base stayed unmatched. This CDR3 is 14 amino acids long. Germline CDR1 reads DFQATT; CDR2 reads SNEGSKA (reference sequence). The CDR3 DNA reads as TGCAGTGCTAGAGATGGGGGGGACCAAGAGACCCAGTACTTC. Translating it yields CSARDGGDQETQYF.

This clonotype showed up many times. This chain's CDR3 is CASSYRTGAVVAKNIQYF. DNA for the CDR3: TGTGCCAGCAGTTATCGGACAGGGGCGGTGGTAGCCAAAAACATTCAGTACTTC. This chain links TRBV27 with TRBJ2-4, with 9 bases fitting TRBD1. The V gene's germline CDR1 is MNHEY and CDR2 SMNVEV (reference sequence). The V and J ends lost 4 bases and 0 bases, in that order; junction bases with no gene match: 10. The CDR3 totals 18 residues.

This clonotype was recorded at least ten times. The chain couples TRBV7-9 to TRBJ1-1; no firm D call. Germline CDR1 is SEHNR and CDR2 is FQNEAQ (reference sequence). Trimming removed 6 bases from V and 3 bases from J, with 11 bases in between. The CDR3 runs to 13 residues. The CDR3: CASRGSSYTEAFF. The CDR3 bases are TGTGCCAGCAGAGGGTCCAGCTACACTGAAGCTTTCTTT.

This clonotype was observed many times. The chain uses TRBV29-1 and TRBJ2-7; 9 bases agree with TRBD1. J gave up 2 bases and V 6 bases, and 8 bases lay outside the gene matches. The germline V gene encodes CDR1 SQVTM and CDR2 ANQGSEA. The CDR3 is made up of 14 amino acids. The DNA for the CDR3 is TGCAGCGTACAACAGGGGGCTCAGACCTACGAGCAGTACTTC. This gives the protein CSVQQGAQTYEQYF.

This clonotype was seen many times. The CDR3, as DNA: TGTGCCAGCAGCTTAACGGCCAGCGGGGGGGTGGAGACCCAGTACTTC. It codes for CASSLTASGGVETQYF. V and J are TRBV7-3 and TRBJ2-5; 10 nucleotides align to TRBD2. CDR3 length equals 16 residues. The V segment lost 0 bases and the J segment 5 bases; nucleotides outside the gene matches: 6. Germline CDR1 reads SGHTA; CDR2 reads FQGTGA.

This chain joins TRBV7-9 and TRBJ2-7; D might be TRBD1 (6 bases). CDR1 is SEHNR, CDR2 FQNEAQ, per germline (reference sequence). The germline V and J ends were trimmed by 3 bases and 2 bases, with 11 bases remaining between them. The CDR3 runs to 14 residues. CDR3 sequence reads: CASSFLTGPYEQYF. The DNA for the CDR3 is TGTGCCAGCAGCTTCCTGACAGGTCCCTACGAGCAGTACTTC.

This clonotype was detected a few times. The rearrangement joins TRBV6-1 to TRBJ2-2; 7 bases are a match to TRBD2. The CDR3 contains 19 residues. After removal of 4 bases from V and 2 bases from J, the junction contained 16 bases not matched to a gene. Looked up from germline, CDR1 is MNHNS and CDR2 is SASEGT. This CDR3 reads CASSVPRDYALLNTGELFF. DNA for the CDR3: TGTGCCAGCAGTGTACCCCGGGACTATGCGCTCCTCAACACCGGGGAGCTGTTTTTT.

This clonotype was recorded many times. The chain employs TRBV10-3 and TRBJ2-5; TRBD2 agrees at 7 bases. The junction had 5 bases not matched to a gene; V was cut back by 8 bases and J by 2 bases. This CDR3 is 13 amino acids long. Germline V gives CDR1 ENHRY, CDR2 SYGVKD. CDR3 DNA: TGTGCCATCTCGGCTAGCGGACAAGAGACCCAGTACTTC. Translation gives CAISASGQETQYF.

The table lists this clonotype with many counts. The chain links TRBV14 to TRBJ2-7; TRBD1 agrees at 10 bases. Germline V gene lookup returns CDR1 SGHDN and CDR2 FVKESK. V dropped 6 bases and J dropped 5; count of bases not matched to a gene: 7. The CDR3 has 14 residues. In DNA, the CDR3 is TGTGCCAGCAGATACGGGACAGGGGCTCACGAGCAGTACTTC. It is translated as CASRYGTGAHEQYF.

The CDR3 loop reads CASRKPDTSSYEQYV. CDR3 coding DNA: TGTGCCAGCAGAAAGCCAGATACGAGCTCCTACGAGCAGTACGTC. The chain joins TRBV7-9 to TRBJ2-7, with unresolved D. Germline assignment: CDR1 SEHNR and CDR2 FQNEAQ (reference sequence). This CDR3 comprises 15 residues. The V and J ends lost 6 bases and 0 bases respectively, with 15 bases between them.

The sample holds a few counts of this clonotype. The rearrangement links TRBV12-3 or TRBV12-4 to TRBJ2-3, with 10 bases matching TRBD2. The CDR3 consists of 16 residues. With V trimmed by 3 bases and J by 2 bases, 5 bases remained unmatched. The CDR3 DNA reads TGTGCCAGCAGTTTGCCCAGCGGGGGGGTCACAGATACGCAGTATTTT. Protein sequence: CASSLPSGGVTDTQYF.

This clonotype was observed many times. The chain employs TRBV3-1 and TRBJ2-7, with D uncertain. CDR3 size: 14 residues. Looked up from germline, CDR1 is LGHDT and CDR2 is YNNKEL (reference sequence). The ends were cut back, 1 base at V and 2 bases at J, with 9 bases in the middle. As DNA, the CDR3 is TGTGCCAGCAGCCAAGCACGGGCCACCTACGAGCAGTACTTC. Protein sequence: CASSQARATYEQYF.

This clonotype was counted many times. This chain joins TRBV6-2 or TRBV6-3 and TRBJ1-1, with TRBD1 matching 7 bases. The CDR3 consists of 14 residues. Per the germline V gene, CDR1 is MNHEY and CDR2 is SVGEGT. Trimming at V came to 11 bases and at J to 2 bases, leaving 11 bases not matched to a gene. The CDR3 spells CASIHGTANTEAFF. Written as DNA, the CDR3 is TGTGCCTCCATCCACGGGACAGCAAACACTGAAGCTTTCTTT.

In this sample, this clonotype turned up many times. The chain combines TRBV15 with TRBJ1-5; 7 bases fit TRBD1. The CDR3 sequence is 17 residues long. CDR1 is LNHNV and CDR2 is YYDKDF in the germline V gene (reference sequence). The V gene end was trimmed by 0 bases and the J gene end by 2 bases; junction bases not matched to a gene: 7. The CDR3 here is CATSRDQGGRGNQPQHF. DNA for the CDR3: TGTGCCACCAGCAGAGATCAGGGGGGTAGGGGCAATCAGCCCCAGCATTTT. Full variable domain (rest looked up from reference TRBV15 and TRBJ1-5): DAMVIQNPRYQVTQFGKPVTLSCSQTLNHNVMYWYQQKSSQAPKLLFHYYDKDFNNEADTPDNFQSRRPNTSFCFLDIRSPGLGDTAMYLCATSRDQGGRGNQPQHFGDGTRLSIL.